Below, 31 T cell receptor beta chains from the same sample are listed, as sequenced in a study of identical twins. TCRdb re-derived calls from the 5' RACE reads in MiXCR, one entry per CDR3 protein. This sample has 400,000 to 500,000 distinct CDR3 sequences; roughly 20% occur once, and the top ten carry around 10%. Sequenced sample: naive T cells sorted from blood. Source of these receptors: a man aged 45-65 years in good health.

This clonotype showed up many times. The rearrangement links TRBV4-3 to TRBJ2-7; no reliable D call. V lost 0 bases to trimming and J lost 4 bases, with 13 bases between them. Germline CDR1 LGHNA, CDR2 YSLEER. The CDR3 contains 15 residues. This CDR3 is CASSQEAARNYEQYF. DNA of the CDR3: TGCGCCAGCAGCCAAGAGGCAGCCCGAAATTACGAGCAGTACTTC.

This clonotype was observed at least ten times. The chain employs TRBV11-2 and TRBJ1-2; D ambiguous. The CDR3 spans 15 residues. V dropped 5 bases and J dropped 7 bases, with 20 bases sitting between them. Germline assignment: CDR1 SGHAT and CDR2 FQNNGV. CDR3 bases: TGTGCCAGCAGCGAGACGCGGGAGGTCCGGAGTGGCTACACCTTC. This translates into CASSETREVRSGYTF. The full variable domain, rest sourced from reference TRBV11-2 and TRBJ1-2, is EAGVAQSPRYKIIEKRQSVAFWCNPISGHATLYWYQQILGQGPKLLIQFQNNGVVDDSQLPKDRFSAERLKGVDSTLKIQPAKLEDSAVYLCASSETREVRSGYTFGSGTRLTVV.

This clonotype was seen ten or more times. The chain links TRBV6-1 to TRBJ2-2; D is undetermined. This CDR3 comprises 14 residues. Trimming left V 3 bases short and J 3 bases short, with 8 bases between. CDR1 is MNHNS, CDR2 SASEGT, per germline. The CDR3 loop reads CASSDARYTGELFF. The CDR3 DNA is TGTGCCAGCAGTGATGCGCGCTACACCGGGGAGCTGTTTTTT.

CDR3 sequence reads: CASSQDAGAYPDTQYF. The CDR3 bases are TGCGCCAGCAGCCAAGATGCGGGAGCATACCCAGATACGCAGTATTTT. The chain combines TRBV4-3 with TRBJ2-3, with 7 bases that match TRBD2. The CDR3 has 16 amino acids. After removal of 0 bases from V and 4 bases from J, the junction contained 7 bases not matched to a gene. Germline CDR1 and CDR2: LGHNA and YSLEER.

The chain is built from TRBV28 and TRBJ2-3; D perhaps matches TRBD2 (6 bases). The CDR3 totals 15 residues. V lost 5 bases and J 1 base, leaving 13 bases between the germline ends. From germline, CDR1 is MDHEN and CDR2 SYDVKM. CDR3 DNA: TGTGCCAGCAGTATACTGATAGCGGGCACAGATACGCAGTATTTT. This translates into CASSILIAGTDTQYF.

This clonotype was counted at least ten times. The gene calls are TRBV27 and TRBJ2-7, with 9 bases aligning to TRBD2. The CDR3 has 15 residues. Per germline, CDR1 MNHEY and CDR2 SMNVEV (reference sequence). Trimming at V came to 2 bases and at J to 0 bases, leaving 2 bases not matched to a gene. The CDR3 loop is CASSLRTSDSYEQYF. The CDR3 nucleotides are TGTGCCAGCAGTTTAAGGACTAGCGACTCCTACGAGCAGTACTTC.

This clonotype was recorded a few times. The V gene is TRBV20-1, the J gene TRBJ1-2; D is undetermined. V was trimmed by 2 bases and J by 7 bases, leaving 17 bases between them. The CDR3 length is 14 residues. In germline, CDR1 is DFQATT, CDR2 SNEGSKA (reference sequence). The CDR3 is CSARFGSRGGGYTF. The CDR3 DNA follows: TGCAGTGCTAGATTTGGGAGTCGGGGTGGTGGCTACACCTTC.

Ten or more counts support this clonotype. J is TRBJ1-2 and V is TRBV29-1; tentatively, D is TRBD1 (6 bases). Germline assignment: CDR1 SQVTM and CDR2 ANQGSEA. Trimming stripped 6 bases from V and 4 bases from J, with 12 bases between. The CDR3 runs 12 residues. The CDR3 sequence is CSVPSRGYGYTF. The CDR3 nucleotides read TGCAGCGTGCCCAGCAGGGGCTATGGCTACACCTTC.

Turning to this clonotype: A much larger clone differs from this one at a single base, so this may be a read error. The chain employs TRBV6-1 and TRBJ1-5, with D tentatively TRBD1 (6 bases). Germline loops: CDR1 MNHNS, CDR2 SASEGT. The CDR3 is made up of 15 amino acids. DNA of the CDR3: TGTGCCAGCAGTGCTACACAGGGTCTCAATCAGACCCAGCATTTT. Protein sequence: CASSATQGLNQTQHF.

This chain uses TRBV10-3 with TRBJ2-7; maybe TRBD1 (5 bases). The CDR3 spans 14 residues. V was pared by 7 bases and J by 6 bases, with 19 bases between. Germline V gene sequence: CDR1 ENHRY, CDR2 SYGVKD. CDR3 protein: CAIKFQGKGTEQYF. The CDR3 bases are TGTGCCATCAAATTTCAGGGAAAGGGTACCGAGCAGTACTTC.

Only a few counts were recorded for this clonotype. The genes are TRBV12-3 or TRBV12-4 and TRBJ2-7, with D unclear. The CDR3 length is 12 residues. V lost 6 bases and J 4 bases, leaving 10 bases between the germline ends. The CDR3 reads CASRKGDYEQYF. DNA for the CDR3: TGTGCCAGCAGAAAGGGCGATTACGAGCAGTACTTC.

The V call is TRBV12-3 or TRBV12-4, the J call TRBJ2-1; 10 bases are shared with TRBD2. The CDR3 contains 15 residues. V trimming: 3 bases; J trimming: 8 bases; junction bases outside the gene matches: 7. The CDR3 coding sequence is TGTGCCAGCAGTTTCCCGGGACTAGCGAGCGATGAGCAGTTCTTC. Translating it yields CASSFPGLASDEQFF.

This clonotype was counted many times. The chain uses TRBV20-1 and TRBJ2-1; D is tentatively TRBD1 or TRBD2 (5 bases each). CDR1 DFQATT and CDR2 SNEGSKA come from the germline V gene (reference sequence). V lost 5 bases, J lost 0 bases, and 11 bases lay in between. The CDR3 contains 14 residues. CDR3 DNA sequence: TGCAGTGCTTCTCCCGGGGCCTCCTACAATGAGCAGTTCTTC. Protein sequence: CSASPGASYNEQFF.

The chain joins TRBV10-2 to TRBJ2-7; 10 nucleotides agree with TRBD2. CDR3 length: 14 residues. With V trimmed by 5 bases and J by 7 bases, 8 bases remained unmatched. Per the germline V gene, CDR1 is WSHSY and CDR2 is SAAADI. The CDR3 sequence: CASSWTSGRGEQYF. The CDR3 DNA sequence: TGCGCCAGCAGTTGGACTAGCGGTCGAGGGGAGCAGTACTTC.

This clonotype was observed at least ten times. The V call is TRBV20-1, the J call TRBJ2-7; 10 bases map to TRBD2. The CDR3 has 14 residues. With 6 bases clipped from V and 5 bases from J, the junction kept 10 bases outside the gene matches. Germline CDR1 is DFQATT and CDR2 is SNEGSKA (reference sequence). This CDR3 reads CSAEPAGGRDEQYF. The CDR3 DNA follows: TGCAGTGCGGAACCAGCGGGAGGGCGGGACGAGCAGTACTTC.

The V gene is TRBV5-1, the J gene TRBJ1-2, with D maybe TRBD1 (5 bases). V lost 5 bases and J lost 4, with 27 bases in between. The V gene's germline CDR1 is SGHRS and CDR2 YFSETQ. The CDR3 contains 18 residues. The CDR3 DNA is TGCGCCAGCAGTCCAGACACGTCTGGGGGAGCCGATTTCTATGGCTACACCTTC. Amino acid sequence: CASSPDTSGGADFYGYTF.

At least ten counts were recorded for this clonotype. The chain recombines TRBV10-1 with TRBJ2-5, with a weak D call TRBD1 (6 bases). CDR1 and CDR2 from the germline V gene are WNHNN and SYGVQD (reference sequence). With 4 bases removed from V and 5 bases from J, the gap between germline ends came to 17 bases. This CDR3 is 15 amino acids long. As DNA, the CDR3 is TGCGCCAGCAGTGGACAGGATTCCAGAGGGGAGACCCAGTACTTC. Translated: CASSGQDSRGETQYF.

This clonotype appeared many times. The gene calls are TRBV20-1 and TRBJ2-1; 7 bases map to TRBD1. Germline V gives CDR1 DFQATT, CDR2 SNEGSKA (reference sequence). The CDR3 consists of 13 residues. The junction had 6 bases not matched to a gene; V was cut back by 3 bases and J by 7 bases. CDR3 in amino acids: CSASRGRRNEQFF. CDR3 nucleotide sequence: TGCAGTGCTAGTAGGGGGCGTAGGAATGAGCAGTTCTTC.

The sample holds many counts of this clonotype. The chain joins TRBV5-1 to TRBJ1-1; TRBD1 might be the D (5 bases). Trimming took 2 bases from V and 4 from J, leaving 6 bases between them. In germline, CDR1 is SGHRS, CDR2 YFSETQ. CDR3 length: 12 residues. The CDR3 sequence is CASSFGGTEAFF. The CDR3 DNA reads as TGCGCCAGCAGCTTCGGGGGCACTGAAGCTTTCTTT.

The rearrangement joins TRBV28 to TRBJ2-1; tentative D call: TRBD2 (6 bases). Trimming removed 6 bases at V and 11 bases at J, with 17 bases between. In germline, CDR1 is MDHEN, CDR2 SYDVKM. This CDR3 is 13 amino acids long. CDR3 residues: CASSFLWGEKQFF. In nucleotides, the CDR3 is TGTGCCAGCAGCTTCCTGTGGGGGGAAAAGCAGTTCTTC.

The gene calls are TRBV29-1 and TRBJ2-1, with D perhaps matching TRBD2 (6 bases). Trimming stripped 6 bases from V and 13 bases from J, with 13 bases between. The CDR3 spans 10 residues. Germline CDR1 is SQVTM and CDR2 is ANQGSEA. CDR3 nucleotides: TGCAGCGTGGGACTGGGAAATCAGTTCTTC. It codes for CSVGLGNQFF.

The V gene is TRBV12-3 or TRBV12-4, the J gene TRBJ1-1, with 11 bases that match TRBD1. With 3 bases clipped from V and 5 bases from J, the junction kept 5 bases outside the gene matches. The CDR3 has 15 residues. CDR3 sequence reads: CASSFRGQGGTEAFF. The CDR3 DNA is TGTGCCAGCAGTTTTAGGGGACAGGGGGGAACTGAAGCTTTCTTT.

The rearrangement joins TRBV5-1 to TRBJ1-3, with a tentative D call TRBD1 (6 bases). CDR1 and CDR2 from the germline V gene are SGHRS and YFSETQ. CDR3 length: 15 amino acids. V was trimmed by 4 bases and J by 0 bases, leaving 11 bases between them. The CDR3 loop reads CASSQDSHSGNTIYF. The CDR3 bases are TGCGCCAGCAGCCAGGACAGCCACTCTGGAAACACCATATATTTT.

The chain recombines TRBV6-2 or TRBV6-3 with TRBJ2-2; the D gene is possibly TRBD2 (6 bases). CDR3 length: 16 amino acids. V dropped 5 bases and J dropped 5 bases, with 18 bases sitting between them. The germline CDR1 and CDR2 sequences are MNHEY and SVGEGT. In nucleotides, the CDR3 is TGTGCCAGCAGTGGGAGGAGGAGGGCAGGAACCGGGGAGCTGTTTTTT. Encoded protein: CASSGRRRAGTGELFF.

The chain couples TRBV4-3 to TRBJ2-3; no reliable D call. Germline V lookup: CDR1 LGHNA, CDR2 YSLEER. The CDR3 totals 14 residues. With 0 bases removed from V and 3 bases from J, the gap between germline ends came to 7 bases. CDR3 region: CASSQDLQTDTQYF. The CDR3 DNA follows: TGCGCCAGCAGCCAAGATCTACAGACAGATACGCAGTATTTT.

The chain combines TRBV6-1 with TRBJ2-7; TRBD2 agrees at 8 bases. This CDR3 region has 15 residues. Germline CDR1 and CDR2: MNHNS and SASEGT. CDR3 sequence (DNA): TGTGCTACCCGTGGGACTAGTGTTGGGGTTGGCGAGCAGTACTTC. This sequence encodes CATRGTSVGVGEQYF.

In its sample, this clonotype was seen many times. This sequence joins TRBV6-4 and TRBJ2-1, with 12 bases aligning to TRBD2. Trimming removed 5 bases from V and 4 bases from J; junction bases left unmatched: 6. The CDR3 covers 16 residues. The germline CDR1 and CDR2 sequences are MRHNA and SNTAGT. CDR3 coding DNA: TGTGCCAGCAGTCGACGACTAGCGGGGGAGTACAATGAGCAGTTCTTC. Encoded protein: CASSRRLAGEYNEQFF.

The chain couples TRBV9 to TRBJ2-5; D gene unclear. Trimming pared 2 bases from V and 7 bases from J, leaving 12 bases between. The CDR3 runs 13 residues. From germline, CDR1 is SGDLS and CDR2 YYNGEE. This CDR3 reads CASSVVSLGTQYF. CDR3 DNA sequence: TGTGCCAGCAGCGTGGTCAGCTTAGGGACCCAGTACTTC.

The J gene is TRBJ2-7, the V gene TRBV5-1; 9 positions agree with TRBD1. The germline V gene encodes CDR1 SGHRS and CDR2 YFSETQ. Trimming cost V 3 bases and J 6 bases; bases outside gene matches: 4. The CDR3 has 13 residues. CDR3: CASSSGTGTEQYF. CDR3 nucleotide sequence: TGCGCCAGCAGCTCCGGGACAGGGACCGAGCAGTACTTC.

This clonotype was detected many times. Here the CDR3 DNA reads TGCAGTGCACCACTAGCGCCCATAGAGACCCAGTACTTC. Protein: CSAPLAPIETQYF. The V gene is TRBV20-1, the J gene TRBJ2-5, with 7 bases aligning to TRBD2. V dropped 6 bases and J dropped 4; count of bases not matched to a gene: 8. Germline assignment: CDR1 DFQATT and CDR2 SNEGSKA (reference sequence). The CDR3 runs to 13 residues.

This clonotype was seen more than once but under ten times. J is TRBJ2-1 and V is TRBV6-2 or TRBV6-3, with D possibly being TRBD2 (5 bases). Germline V gene sequence: CDR1 MNHEY, CDR2 SVGEGT. Trimming shortened V by 2 bases and J by 8 bases, and 10 bases separated the two germline ends. The CDR3 sequence is 13 residues long. The CDR3: CASSYASFDEQFF. In nucleotides, the CDR3 is TGTGCCAGCAGTTACGCTAGCTTTGATGAGCAGTTCTTC.